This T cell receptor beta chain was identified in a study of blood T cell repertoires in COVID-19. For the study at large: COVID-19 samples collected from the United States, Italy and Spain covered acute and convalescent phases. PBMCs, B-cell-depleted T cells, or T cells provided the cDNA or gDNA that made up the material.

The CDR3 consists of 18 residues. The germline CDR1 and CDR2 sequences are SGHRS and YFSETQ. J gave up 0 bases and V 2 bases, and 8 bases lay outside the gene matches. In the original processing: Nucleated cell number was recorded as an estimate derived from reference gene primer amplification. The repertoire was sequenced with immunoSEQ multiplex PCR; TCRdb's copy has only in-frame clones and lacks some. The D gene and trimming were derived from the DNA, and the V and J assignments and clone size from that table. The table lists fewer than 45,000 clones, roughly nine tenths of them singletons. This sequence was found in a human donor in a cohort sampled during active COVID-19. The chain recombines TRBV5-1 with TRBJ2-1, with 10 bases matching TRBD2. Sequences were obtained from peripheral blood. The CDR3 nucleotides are TGCGCCAGCAGCTTCCTAGCGGGGGTCTATAGCTCCTACAATGAGCAGTTCTTC. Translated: CASSFLAGVYSSYNEQFF.